The 27 T cell receptor beta chains given below trace back to one sample, sequenced in a study of blood T cell repertoires in COVID-19. Measured with immunoSEQ multiplex PCR; TCRdb has only the in-frame clones, and not every one. The sample has 150,000 or so clones; less than 85% are singletons. Sequencing input: PBMCs or T cells enriched from blood (not recorded which). Every receptor here comes from a man aged 50-60 years who had recovered from COVID-19.

V usage is TRBV21-1 and J usage is TRBJ2-2; the table names TRBD1, a call not compared with the DNA. TRBV21-1 is assigned pseudogene status. The CDR3 totals 17 residues. CDR3 amino acids: CASSPCLGQGGTGELFF. CDR3 nucleotides: TGTGCCAGCAGCCCATGCCTGGGACAGGGAGGGACCGGGGAGCTGTTTTTT.

The chain is built from TRBV25-1 and TRBJ1-4, with TRBD1 matching over 7 bases. With 2 bases clipped from V and 2 bases from J, the junction kept 5 bases outside the gene matches. Germline-derived CDR1 and CDR2 are MGHDK and SYGVNS. CDR3 size: 16 residues. As DNA, the CDR3 is TGTGCCAGCAGTGAAAACCAAGGGGGCACTAATGAAAAACTGTTTTTT. This encodes CASSENQGGTNEKLFF. Complete variable domain (other parts from reference TRBV25-1 and TRBJ1-4): EADIYQTPRYLVIGTGKKITLECSQTMGHDKMYWYQQDPGMELHLIHYSYGVNSTEKGDLSSESTVSRIRTEHFPLTLESARPSHTSQYLCASSENQGGTNEKLFFGSGTQLSVL.

The chain's CDR3 is CASSLWRGRSNQPQHF. The CDR3 DNA reads as TGTGCCAGCAGTTTATGGAGGGGCAGGAGCAATCAGCCCCAGCATTTT. The chain combines TRBV27 with TRBJ1-5; tentatively, D is TRBD1 (5 bases). Deletions cut 1 base from V and 1 base from J, with 11 bases between. This CDR3 is 16 amino acids long. Germline values: CDR1 MNHEY, CDR2 SMNVEV (reference sequence).

This clone was seen repeatedly, ten times or more. This chain uses TRBV14 with TRBJ2-1; D remains ambiguous. CDR1 and CDR2 (germline): SGHDN, FVKESK. The germline V and J ends were trimmed by 1 base and 3 bases, with 13 bases remaining between them. This CDR3 spans 16 amino acids. The chain's CDR3 is CASSQGSGAVYNEQFF. CDR3 DNA sequence: TGTGCCAGCAGCCAAGGGTCCGGAGCAGTCTACAATGAGCAGTTCTTC.

This sequence joins TRBV28 and TRBJ2-5, with a possible D match to TRBD1 (5 bases). V lost 2 bases and J lost 14, with 12 bases in between. The CDR3 is 11 amino acids. CDR1 and CDR2 from the germline V gene are MDHEN and SYDVKM. Written as DNA, the CDR3 is TGTGCCAGCAGTTTAAGGACACGGATCTACTTC. Translated: CASSLRTRIYF.

V and J are TRBV7-8 and TRBJ1-5; a weak D match, TRBD1 (5 bases). Germline V gene lookup returns CDR1 SGHVS and CDR2 FQNEAQ. V lost 1 base and J 0 bases, leaving 13 bases between the germline ends. The CDR3 length is 17 residues. CDR3 bases: TGTGCCAGCAGCTTAGTTGCGACAGCCTATAGCAATCAGCCCCAGCATTTT. Its protein product is CASSLVATAYSNQPQHF.

The rearrangement joins TRBV9 to TRBJ2-7; 7 positions agree with TRBD2. V was clipped by 0 bases and J by 7 bases; unmatched bases: 4. Germline V CDR1 and CDR2: SGDLS, YYNGEE. CDR3 length: 13 residues. The CDR3 DNA reads as TGTGCCAGCAGCGTAGCTCAAGCGGGGGAGCAGTACTTC. Encoded protein: CASSVAQAGEQYF.

The rearrangement uses TRBV18 and TRBJ1-2, with D perhaps TRBD1 (6 bases). The CDR3 has 12 amino acids. V shed 3 bases and J shed 4 bases, with 6 bases lying between them. The V gene's germline CDR1 is KGHSH and CDR2 LQKENI. CDR3 protein: CASSPDSYGYTF. The CDR3 bases are TGTGCCAGCTCACCGGACAGCTATGGCTACACCTTC.

The chain uses TRBV18 and TRBJ2-7; 8 bases are shared with TRBD1. CDR1 and CDR2 (germline): KGHSH, LQKENI. This CDR3 spans 14 amino acids. The V and J ends lost 2 bases and 4 bases, in that order; junction bases with no gene match: 4. CDR3 sequence reads: CASSPRTGLYEQYF. In nucleotides, the CDR3 is TGTGCCAGCTCACCAAGGACAGGGTTATACGAGCAGTACTTC.

The CDR3 region has the DNA TGTGCCAGCAGGGGGGGACAGGGTGGAGAAAAACTGTTTTTT. Translated: CASRGGQGGEKLFF. This rearrangement joins TRBV6-5 to TRBJ1-4; 9 bases match TRBD1. The CDR3 has 14 residues. CDR1 and CDR2 from the germline V gene are MNHEY and SVGAGI. The V gene end was trimmed by 6 bases and the J gene end by 8 bases; junction bases not matched to a gene: 7.

The V call is TRBV24-1, the J call TRBJ2-5; possibly TRBD1 for D (6 bases). The V and J ends lost 4 bases and 5 bases respectively, with 19 bases between them. The CDR3 is made up of 16 amino acids. From germline, CDR1 is KGHDR and CDR2 SFDVKD. CDR3 region: CATSDPGQSSRETQYF. Here the CDR3 DNA reads TGTGCCACCAGTGACCCAGGACAGAGCTCAAGGGAGACCCAGTACTTC.

The chain uses TRBV10-1 and TRBJ2-7, with 8 bases that match TRBD2. Germline values: CDR1 WNHNN, CDR2 SYGVQD (reference sequence). After removal of 10 bases from V and 2 bases from J, the junction contained 10 bases not matched to a gene. The CDR3 is 14 amino acids. Written as DNA, the CDR3 is TGCGCCACTTGCCCGCGGGGGGATGCCTACGAGCAGTACTTC. The encoded protein is CATCPRGDAYEQYF.

V usage is TRBV11-2 and J usage is TRBJ1-4; weak D call: TRBD1 (5 bases). The CDR3 is 15 amino acids. Germline assignment: CDR1 SGHAT and CDR2 FQNNGV. Trimming pared 0 bases from V and 3 bases from J, leaving 8 bases between. CDR3 sequence (DNA): TGTGCCAGCAGCTTAGATCACAGGCCTAATGAAAAACTGTTTTTT. Protein sequence: CASSLDHRPNEKLFF.

Only a few counts were recorded for this clone. The chain combines TRBV3-1 (or the pseudogene TRBV3-2) with TRBJ1-4; TRBD1 is a possible D gene (5 bases). The germline CDR1 and CDR2 sequences are LGHDT and YNNKEL (reference sequence). Trimming took 7 bases from V and 0 from J, leaving 9 bases between them. This CDR3 has 14 residues. The CDR3 coding sequence is TGTGCCAGCACGGGGGACCCAACTAATGAAAAACTGTTTTTT. This sequence encodes CASTGDPTNEKLFF.

This chain connects TRBV4-1 to TRBJ2-7; 8 bases map to TRBD1. CDR3 length: 18 amino acids. Germline-derived CDR1 and CDR2 are MGHRA and YSYEKL. The trim removed 4 bases at V and 0 bases at J, leaving 14 bases unmatched. CDR3 residues: CASSPFSKTGARSYEQYF. The CDR3 DNA reads as TGCGCCAGCAGCCCGTTTAGTAAGACAGGGGCTCGCTCCTACGAGCAGTACTTC.

The chain couples TRBV4-1 to TRBJ2-4, with 8 bases aligning to TRBD2. Germline trimming cut 5 bases from V and 8 bases from J; bases unmatched to any gene: 11. Germline V gives CDR1 MGHRA, CDR2 YSYEKL. The CDR3 extends over 15 amino acids. In nucleotides, the CDR3 is TGCGCCAGCAGCGGATCGGGGGGGAGGAGGGACATTCAGTACTTC. Amino acid sequence: CASSGSGGRRDIQYF.

A remark on this clone: At one of its ends the junction is not consistent with the germline gene, which may arise from a read error. The chain links TRBV11-2 to TRBJ1-6; D is uncertain. Germline assignment: CDR1 SGHAT and CDR2 FQNNGV. The CDR3 consists of 14 residues. This chain's CDR3 is CASSLEGRNSPLHF. The CDR3 DNA is TGTGCCAGCAGCCTAGAGGGCAGAAATTCACCCCTCCACTTT.

This chain joins TRBV7-9 and TRBJ1-6, with TRBD1 matching 8 bases. This CDR3 is 15 amino acids long. The junction had 3 bases not matched to a gene; V was cut back by 2 bases and J by 6 bases. CDR1 is SEHNR and CDR2 is FQNEAQ in the germline V gene (reference sequence). The chain's CDR3 is CASSLRTGTNSPLHF. The DNA for the CDR3 is TGTGCCAGCAGCTTACGGACAGGGACTAATTCACCCCTCCACTTT.

This sequence joins TRBV29-1 and TRBJ2-3, with D possibly being TRBD1 (6 bases). CDR3 length equals 11 residues. The V gene's germline CDR1 is SQVTM and CDR2 ANQGSEA. Deletions cut 8 bases from V and 11 bases from J, with 17 bases between. Here the CDR3 reads CSITSTTGQYF. DNA of the CDR3: TGCAGCATTACTAGTACGACAGGGCAGTATTTT.

This chain links TRBV15 with TRBJ1-1; TRBD1 matches at 8 bases. V gave up 5 bases and J gave up 6 bases; unmatched junction bases: 11. The CDR3 has 15 amino acids. Germline V gene sequence: CDR1 LNHNV, CDR2 YYDKDF (reference sequence). CDR3 residues: CATSARTGWVAEAFF. DNA for the CDR3: TGTGCCACCAGCGCCCGGACAGGGTGGGTCGCTGAAGCTTTCTTT.

This clone showed up just once. The chain carries TRBV28 and TRBJ1-5; D perhaps matches TRBD1 (5 bases). The V gene's germline CDR1 is MDHEN and CDR2 SYDVKM. This CDR3 has 16 amino acids. V was cut by 6 bases and J by 1 base, with 16 bases left in between. Written as DNA, the CDR3 is TGTGCCAGCAGCCCTAGGGGAGCGGGGAGCAATCAGCCCCAGCATTTT. Its translation: CASSPRGAGSNQPQHF.

The gene calls are TRBV6-5 and TRBJ1-6; D remains ambiguous. Germline CDR1 is MNHEY and CDR2 is SVGAGI. V was clipped by 1 base and J by 9 bases, with 4 bases between them. The CDR3 runs 12 residues. CDR3 nucleotides: TGTGCCAGCAGTTACTGGGCTTCACCCCTCCACTTT. It translates to CASSYWASPLHF.

The J gene is TRBJ2-2, the V gene TRBV11-3, with D tentatively TRBD2 (6 bases). Germline assignment: CDR1 SGHNT and CDR2 YENEEA. V lost 0 bases, J lost 5 bases, and 16 bases lay in between. The CDR3 runs to 17 residues. The DNA of the CDR3 is TGTGCCAGCAGCTTAGATGTTCGGCAGGGAGGAACCGGGGAGCTGTTTTTT. Translated, it gives CASSLDVRQGGTGELFF.

This clone has a single count. The V call is TRBV15, the J call TRBJ2-5; 10 bases are a match to TRBD1. The junction had 6 bases not matched to a gene; V was cut back by 0 bases and J by 5 bases. The CDR3 loop spans 16 amino acids. The germline CDR1 and CDR2 sequences are LNHNV and YYDKDF (reference sequence). The DNA of the CDR3 is TGTGCCACCAGCAGAGAACGGGGACAGGGGAGGGAGACCCAGTACTTC. It is translated as CATSRERGQGRETQYF.

V is TRBV21-1 and J is TRBJ2-3; the table gives TRBD1 as D, unverified against the DNA. TRBV21-1 is an annotated pseudogene. The CDR3 extends over 15 amino acids. CDR3 DNA sequence: TGTGCCAAAAAGACAGGGGCTCCTAGCACAGATACGCAGTATTTT. Its translation is CAKKTGAPSTDTQYF.

This clone occurred a few times. The gene calls are TRBV5-4 and TRBJ2-1; D gene ambiguous. There are 12 residues in the CDR3. Germline V lookup: CDR1 SGHNT, CDR2 YYREEE (reference sequence). V was shortened by 5 bases and J by 8 bases, with 11 bases between the two germline ends. This chain's CDR3 is CASRNRSHEQFF. CDR3 coding DNA: TGTGCCAGCAGAAACCGAAGCCATGAGCAGTTCTTC.

The rearrangement links TRBV12-3 or TRBV12-4 to TRBJ2-7; TRBD1 matches at 7 bases. The CDR3 is 12 amino acids. The V segment lost 3 bases and the J segment 12 bases; nucleotides outside the gene matches: 8. The CDR3: CASSFSPQGLYF. The CDR3 DNA reads as TGTGCCAGCAGTTTTTCCCCACAGGGGTTGTACTTC.